This T cell receptor (beta chain) was identified in a study of T-cell reconstitution after alpha-beta-depleted transplantation in children. Findings and caveats of the study: Alpha-beta T cells present about two months after transplant were reported to originate from several hundred expanded graft clones. Elevated TCRbeta diversity at day 60 was traced, in some patients, to surviving recipient T cells and thymic progenitors. At the one-year point after transplant, T-cell counts and TCRbeta diversity were found to come mostly from T cells that had been newly produced.

A TCRbeta library incorporating unique molecular identifiers was prepared. TCRdb fed the PCR reads into MiXCR, producing one record per CDR3 protein. The sample carries approximately 47,000 distinct CDR3 sequences, around half recorded once. The table lists this clonotype with a count of one. What it binds is not known. The germline gives CDR1 MGHDK, CDR2 SYGVNS. This CDR3 comprises 16 residues. The V segment lost 4 bases and the J segment 2 bases; nucleotides outside the gene matches: 9. Material: peripheral blood, obtained before TCRalphabeta/CD19-depleted stem cell transplant. The chain combines TRBV25-1 with TRBJ2-3; 7 bases agree with TRBD1. The clonotype comes from a boy in the first two years of life with SCID, due to receive a stem cell transplant. In nucleotides, the CDR3 is TGTGCCAGCAGTGCCTGGGACAGCACCTTCACAGATACGCAGTATTTT. It codes for CASSAWDSTFTDTQYF.